Listed below are T cell receptor beta chains from one sample, sequenced in a study of immune evolution from preneoplasia to lung adenocarcinoma. TCRdb's copy holds only in-frame clones and misses some; the assay was immunoSEQ multiplex PCR. The table shows approximately 15,000 clones, with 65% to 90% occurring only once. The sample comprised FFPE lung adenocarcinoma in situ tissue. All receptors derive from an older donor with lung adenocarcinoma. CDR3s include the opening cysteine and the closing phenylalanine or tryptophan. The order of the fields is D gene, J gene, clone size, V gene, CDR3 protein, CDR3 DNA. D genes are given only for firm matches. Clone size, where shown, is once, few, many, or a class for clones that have expanded.

d_call: NA; j_call: TRBJ1-1; clone_size: NA; v_call: TRBV18; cdr3_aa: CASSPGHREEAFF; cdr3_nt: TGTGCCAGCTCACCGGGGCACCGGGAAGAAGCTTTCTTT
d_call: TRBD2; j_call: TRBJ2-3; clone_size: NA; v_call: TRBV7-2; cdr3_aa: CASSLVGTSGLTDTQYF; cdr3_nt: TGTGCCAGCAGCTTAGTGGGGACTAGCGGTCTTACAGATACGCAGTATTTT
d_call: TRBD1; j_call: TRBJ1-2; clone_size: NA; v_call: TRBV6-1; cdr3_aa: CASSEQGGTGAGYTF; cdr3_nt: TGTGCCAGCAGTGAACAAGGCGGGACAGGGGCCGGCTACACCTTC
d_call: NA; j_call: TRBJ1-4; clone_size: NA; v_call: TRBV9; cdr3_aa: CASSANPSGEKLFF; cdr3_nt: TGTGCCAGCAGCGCGAATCCTTCGGGTGAAAAACTGTTTTTT
d_call: NA; j_call: TRBJ1-4; clone_size: NA; v_call: TRBV28; cdr3_aa: CASRTGSGATNEKLFF; cdr3_nt: TGTGCCAGCAGAACCGGTTCAGGGGCAACTAATGAAAAACTGTTTTTT
d_call: TRBD2; j_call: TRBJ2-7; clone_size: once; v_call: TRBV11-2; cdr3_aa: CASRPPGTSIEQYF; cdr3_nt: TGTGCCAGCAGGCCCCCCGGGACTAGCATCGAGCAGTACTTC
d_call: NA; j_call: TRBJ2-3; clone_size: NA; v_call: TRBV19; cdr3_aa: CASSMQGTGSTDTQYF; cdr3_nt: TGTGCCAGTAGTATGCAAGGGACTGGTAGCACAGATACGCAGTATTTT
d_call: TRBD2; j_call: TRBJ2-3; clone_size: few; v_call: TRBV7-9; cdr3_aa: CASSLTSGIDTQYF; cdr3_nt: TGTGCCAGCAGCTTGACTAGCGGGATAGATACGCAGTATTTT
d_call: NA; j_call: TRBJ2-2; clone_size: NA; v_call: TRBV15; cdr3_aa: CATSREHSTGELFF; cdr3_nt: TGTGCCACCAGCAGAGAACACAGCACCGGGGAGCTGTTTTTT
d_call: NA; j_call: TRBJ1-4; clone_size: NA; v_call: TRBV28; cdr3_aa: CASSSRDGGEEKLFF; cdr3_nt: TGTGCCAGCAGTTCCAGGGACGGAGGAGAAGAAAAACTGTTTTTT
d_call: NA; j_call: TRBJ1-1; clone_size: NA; v_call: TRBV29-1; cdr3_aa: CSVEPRGFGGEAFF; cdr3_nt: TGCAGCGTTGAACCCCGTGGCTTCGGAGGTGAAGCTTTCTTT
d_call: NA; j_call: TRBJ2-3; clone_size: NA; v_call: TRBV29-1; cdr3_aa: CSVVSDRSTDTQYF; cdr3_nt: TGCAGCGTCGTATCTGACAGAAGCACAGATACGCAGTATTTT
d_call: NA; j_call: TRBJ1-4; clone_size: NA; v_call: TRBV2; cdr3_aa: CASSQNMNEKLFF; cdr3_nt: TGTGCCAGCAGTCAAAACATGAATGAAAAACTGTTTTTT
d_call: NA; j_call: TRBJ2-3; clone_size: NA; v_call: TRBV2; cdr3_aa: CASSDRSRTDTQYF; cdr3_nt: TGTGCCAGCAGCGACAGGTCCCGCACAGATACGCAGTATTTT
d_call: NA; j_call: TRBJ2-7; clone_size: NA; v_call: TRBV7-2; cdr3_aa: CASSSPQDYEQYF; cdr3_nt: TGTGCCAGCAGCTCCCCCCAGGACTACGAGCAGTACTTC
d_call: TRBD2; j_call: TRBJ2-1; clone_size: once; v_call: TRBV11-2; cdr3_aa: CASSPGLAHEQFF; cdr3_nt: TGTGCCAGCAGCCCAGGACTAGCTCATGAGCAGTTCTTC
d_call: NA; j_call: TRBJ1-3; clone_size: few; v_call: TRBV30; cdr3_aa: CAWSSGGVGNTIYF; cdr3_nt: TGTGCCTGGAGCAGCGGAGGAGTCGGAAACACCATATATTTT